This T cell receptor beta chain came from a study of human T cells and chemical hapten exposure. Background on the study: Mostly female patients had alopecia areata, totalis or universalis.

The ends were cut back, 10 bases at V and 3 bases at J, with 16 bases in the middle. The CDR3 sequence is 14 residues long. Germline CDR1 and CDR2: LNHDA and SQIVND (reference sequence). Study results and caveats: PT1 expanded TCR numbers tracked positively with patch test score.

This sample's time point: pre-sensitization, week 0. Treatment noted: therapeutic diphenylcyclopropenone sensitization with weekly scalp DPC. Study processing details: Samples ranged from roughly 20,000 to 750,000 TCRs, with a median of approximately 91,000. TCRdb passed the RACE reads through MiXCR, listing each CDR3 protein once. None of the V and J calls come from the authors' own analysis; TCRdb made them. Of some 360,000 distinct CDR3 sequences listed, less than 6.5% are singletons. This clonotype was picked up many times. Its antigen remains unidentified. Sequences were derived from whole blood, sampled in connection with sensitization to the hapten diphenylcyclopropenone (DPC). This sequence originates from a woman aged 45-59 years with alopecia areata. Some clones in this sample may be carry-over from other donors' samples. This sequence joins TRBV19 and TRBJ1-5; D uncertain. CDR3 nucleotide sequence: TGTGCCACCTGCCCCGGACGGAACAATCAGCCCCAGCATTTT. Translating it yields CATCPGRNNQPQHF.